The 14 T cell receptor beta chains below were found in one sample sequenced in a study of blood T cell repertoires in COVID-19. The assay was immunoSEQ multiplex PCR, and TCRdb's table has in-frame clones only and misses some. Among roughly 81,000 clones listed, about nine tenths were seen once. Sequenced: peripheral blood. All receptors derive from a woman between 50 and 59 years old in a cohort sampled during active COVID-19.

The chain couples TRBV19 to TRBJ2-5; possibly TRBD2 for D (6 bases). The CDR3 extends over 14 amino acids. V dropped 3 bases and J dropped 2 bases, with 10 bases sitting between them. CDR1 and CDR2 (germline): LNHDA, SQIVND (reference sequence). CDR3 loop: CASSIGGRQETQYF. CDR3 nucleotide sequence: TGTGCCAGTAGTATTGGAGGGAGACAAGAGACCCAGTACTTC.

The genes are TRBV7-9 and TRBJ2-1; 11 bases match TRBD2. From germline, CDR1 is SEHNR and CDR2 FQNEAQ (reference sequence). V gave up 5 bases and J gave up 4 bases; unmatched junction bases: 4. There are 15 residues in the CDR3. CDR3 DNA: TGTGCCAGCAGCATCACTAGCGGGAGTTACAATGAGCAGTTCTTC. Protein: CASSITSGSYNEQFF.

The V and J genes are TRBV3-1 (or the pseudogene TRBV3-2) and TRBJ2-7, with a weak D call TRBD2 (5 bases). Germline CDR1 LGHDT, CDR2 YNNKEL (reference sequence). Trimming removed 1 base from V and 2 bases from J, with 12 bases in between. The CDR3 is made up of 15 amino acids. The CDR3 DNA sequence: TGTGCCAGCAGCCAAGGGTGGGAGACAACCTACGAGCAGTACTTC. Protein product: CASSQGWETTYEQYF.

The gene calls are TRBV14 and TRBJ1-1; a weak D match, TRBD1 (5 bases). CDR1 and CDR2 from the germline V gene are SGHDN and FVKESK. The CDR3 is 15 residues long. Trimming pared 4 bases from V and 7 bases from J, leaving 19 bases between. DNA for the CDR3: TGTGCCAGCAGCCCCCTCGGGGGAGGGTTCGGTGAAGCTTTCTTT. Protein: CASSPLGGGFGEAFF.

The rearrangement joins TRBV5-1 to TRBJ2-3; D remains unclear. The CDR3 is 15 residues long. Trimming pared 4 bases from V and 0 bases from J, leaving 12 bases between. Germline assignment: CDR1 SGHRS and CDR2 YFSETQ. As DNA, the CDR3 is TGCGCCAGCAGCATAACAAGTGCTAGCACAGATACGCAGTATTTT. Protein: CASSITSASTDTQYF.

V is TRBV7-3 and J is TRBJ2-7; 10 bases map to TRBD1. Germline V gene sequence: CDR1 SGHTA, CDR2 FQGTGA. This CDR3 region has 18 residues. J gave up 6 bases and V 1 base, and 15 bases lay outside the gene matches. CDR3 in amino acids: CASSLRRVGGQGSSEQYF. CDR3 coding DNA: TGTGCCAGCAGCTTAAGGAGGGTTGGGGGACAGGGGTCGTCCGAGCAGTACTTC.

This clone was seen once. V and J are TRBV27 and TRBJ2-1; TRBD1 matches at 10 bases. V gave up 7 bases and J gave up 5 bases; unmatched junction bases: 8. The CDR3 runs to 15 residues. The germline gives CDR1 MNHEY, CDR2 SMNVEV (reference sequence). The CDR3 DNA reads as TGTGCCAGCACCTTGGGGACAGGGGACAACAATGAGCAGTTCTTC. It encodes CASTLGTGDNNEQFF.

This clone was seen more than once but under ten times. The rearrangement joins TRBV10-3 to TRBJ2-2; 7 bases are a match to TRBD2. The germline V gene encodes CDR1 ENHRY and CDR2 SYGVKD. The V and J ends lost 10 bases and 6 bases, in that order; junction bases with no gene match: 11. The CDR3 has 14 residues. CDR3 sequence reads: CATAWGGPAGELFF. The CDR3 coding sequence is TGTGCCACCGCTTGGGGGGGTCCCGCCGGGGAGCTGTTTTTT.

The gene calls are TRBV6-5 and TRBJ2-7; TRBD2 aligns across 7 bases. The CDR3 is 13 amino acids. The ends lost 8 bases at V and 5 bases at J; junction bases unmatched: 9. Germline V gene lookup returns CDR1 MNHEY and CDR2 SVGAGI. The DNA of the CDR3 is TGTGCCAGCGCCATTGGAGGGACTAACGAGCAGTACTTC. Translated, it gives CASAIGGTNEQYF.

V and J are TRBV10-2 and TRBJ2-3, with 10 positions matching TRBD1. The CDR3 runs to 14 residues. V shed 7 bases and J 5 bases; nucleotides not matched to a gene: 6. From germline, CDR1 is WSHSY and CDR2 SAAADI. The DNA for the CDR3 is TGCGCCAGCATCGACGGACAGGGGGGAGATACGCAGTATTTT. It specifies CASIDGQGGDTQYF.

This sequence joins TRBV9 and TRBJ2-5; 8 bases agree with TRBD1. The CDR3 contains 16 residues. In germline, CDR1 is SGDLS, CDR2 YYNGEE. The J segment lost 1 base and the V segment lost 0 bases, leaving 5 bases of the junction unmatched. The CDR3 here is CASSVGIGQGQETQYF. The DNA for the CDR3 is TGTGCCAGCAGCGTAGGTATCGGACAGGGCCAAGAGACCCAGTACTTC.

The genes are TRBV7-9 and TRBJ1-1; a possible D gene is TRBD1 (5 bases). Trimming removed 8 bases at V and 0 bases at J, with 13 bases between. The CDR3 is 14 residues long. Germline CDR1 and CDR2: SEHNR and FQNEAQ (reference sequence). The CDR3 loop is CASSRGGVNTEAFF. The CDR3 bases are TGTGCCAGCTCCCGCGGAGGGGTGAACACTGAAGCTTTCTTT. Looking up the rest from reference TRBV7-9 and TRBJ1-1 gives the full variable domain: DTGVSQNPRHKITKRGQNVTFRCDPISEHNRLYWYRQTLGQGPEFLTYFQNEAQLEKSRLLSDRFSAERPKGSFSTLEIQRTEQGDSAMYLCASSRGGVNTEAFFGQGTRLTVV.

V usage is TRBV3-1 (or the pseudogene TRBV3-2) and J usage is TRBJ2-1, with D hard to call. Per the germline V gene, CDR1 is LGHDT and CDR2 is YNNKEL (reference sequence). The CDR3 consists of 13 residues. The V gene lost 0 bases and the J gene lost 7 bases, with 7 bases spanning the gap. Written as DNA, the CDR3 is TGTGCCAGCAGCCAAGATTTCCTGAATGAGCAGTTCTTC. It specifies CASSQDFLNEQFF.

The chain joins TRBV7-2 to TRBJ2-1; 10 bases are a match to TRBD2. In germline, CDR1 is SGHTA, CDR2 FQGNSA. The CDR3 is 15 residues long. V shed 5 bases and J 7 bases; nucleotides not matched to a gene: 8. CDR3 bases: TGTGCCAGCAGCCTCCGGGCTAGCGGGAGTAATGAGCAGTTCTTC. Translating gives CASSLRASGSNEQFF.